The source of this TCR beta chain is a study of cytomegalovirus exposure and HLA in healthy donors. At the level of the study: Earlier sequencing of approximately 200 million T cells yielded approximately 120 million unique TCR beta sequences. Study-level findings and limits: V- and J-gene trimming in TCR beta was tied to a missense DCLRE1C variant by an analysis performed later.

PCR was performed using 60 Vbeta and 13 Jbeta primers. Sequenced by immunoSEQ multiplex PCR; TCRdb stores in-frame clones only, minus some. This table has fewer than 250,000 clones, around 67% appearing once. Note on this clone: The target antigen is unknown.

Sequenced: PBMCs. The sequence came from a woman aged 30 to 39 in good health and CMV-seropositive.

The DNA of the CDR3 is TGTGCCAGCAGCGACACCTCTGGAAACACCATATATTTT. Translation: CASSDTSGNTIYF. The chain has TRBV28 and TRBJ1-3; no reliable D call. Per germline, CDR1 MDHEN and CDR2 SYDVKM. Trimming left V 6 bases short and J 0 bases short, with 6 bases between. CDR3 length: 13 amino acids.